The 4 T cell receptor beta chains in this list originate from one sample, sequenced in a study of shared clonotypes between healthy human individuals. Measured with immunoSEQ multiplex PCR; TCRdb has only the in-frame clones, and not every one. The data hold about 490,000 clones, with around 80% observed a single time. Sequenced: PBMCs. These receptors came from a woman aged 40 to 50 in good health. Some clones in this sample may be carry-over from other donors' samples.

A word on this clone: Since a much larger clone is just one base distant, this may be a read error. The chain joins TRBV5-1 to TRBJ1-1; no clear D. Germline lookup yields CDR1 SGHRS and CDR2 YFSETQ. The CDR3 sequence is 15 residues long. The CDR3, as DNA: TGCACCAGCAGCTTGGCGTTAGAGCGGGACACTGAAGCTTTCTTT. Protein product: CTSSLALERDTEAFF.

This sequence joins TRBV28 and TRBJ2-3, with 10 bases fitting TRBD2. The V segment lost 3 bases and the J segment 0 bases; nucleotides outside the gene matches: 15. Looked up from germline, CDR1 is MDHEN and CDR2 is SYDVKM. The CDR3 is 20 amino acids. The CDR3 DNA sequence: TGTGCCAGCAGTTTGAGGACCCTAGCGGGAGCCGGAAAAAGCACAGATACGCAGTATTTT. It yields the protein CASSLRTLAGAGKSTDTQYF.

This clone is a singleton in its sample. This chain connects TRBV27 to TRBJ2-3, with a tentative D call TRBD2 (6 bases). V lost 4 bases and J 9 bases, leaving 14 bases between the germline ends. Germline V gives CDR1 MNHEY, CDR2 SMNVEV (reference sequence). The CDR3 extends over 13 amino acids. Written as DNA, the CDR3 is TGTGCCAGCAGTTGGATCGGGGGTCAGACGCAGTATTTT. Its protein product is CASSWIGGQTQYF.

This clone turned up a few times. The chain recombines TRBV6-5 with TRBJ2-7; 8 bases match TRBD2. Trimming at V came to 0 bases and at J to 1 base, leaving 5 bases not matched to a gene. Germline CDR1 reads MNHEY; CDR2 reads SVGAGI. CDR3 length: 16 amino acids. The CDR3, as DNA: TGTGCCAGCAGTTACTCGAAGCGGGAGAGATCCTACGAGCAGTACTTC. It specifies CASSYSKRERSYEQYF.